This TCR beta chain stems from a study of blood T cell repertoires in COVID-19. Turning to the study itself: Donors in the United States, Italy and Spain gave samples during acute or convalescent COVID-19.

TCRdb's copy holds only in-frame clones and misses some; the assay was immunoSEQ multiplex PCR. The sample yields about 270,000 clones, around 89% seen once. Clinical histories supplied by participants themselves formed the basis of cohort assignment. Recovered participants had two consecutive negative NP/OP PCR tests, healthcare professional clearance, or symptom resolution. Trimming stripped 4 bases from V and 6 bases from J, with 17 bases between. There are 16 residues in the CDR3. Germline-derived CDR1 and CDR2 are SGHRS and YFSETQ. The sequencing input was PBMCs or T cells enriched from blood (not recorded which). The sequence was collected from a woman aged 18 to 35 who had recovered from COVID-19. This chain joins TRBV5-1 and TRBJ1-6, with D possibly matching TRBD1 (5 bases). This CDR3 reads CASSPGGGLINSPLHF. For the CDR3, the DNA is TGCGCCAGCAGCCCCGGGGGGGGACTGATTAATTCACCCCTCCACTTT.